The 27 T cell receptor beta chains reported below all come from one sample, sequenced in a study of T cells in Graves' hyperthyroidism and ophthalmopathy. Amplified regions were TCR beta CDR3 sequences from RNA transcripts. A set of HTBI primers served as the primers for a first-round RT-PCR of the TCR CDR3. Via MiXCR, TCRdb re-called the multiplex PCR reads, giving one row per CDR3 protein. The sample lists over 500,000 distinct CDR3 sequences, approximately 17% occurring once. Sequenced sample: blood. The receptors stem from a woman between 18 and 30 years old with Graves' ophthalmopathy.

In this sample, this clonotype turned up a few times. CDR3 DNA: TGCGCCAGCAGCCAACTAGCAGGGGATTACAATGAGCAGTTCTTC. The encoded protein is CASSQLAGDYNEQFF. This chain uses TRBV4-1 with TRBJ2-1; tentatively, D is TRBD1 (6 bases). Germline-derived CDR1 and CDR2 are MGHRA and YSYEKL. Trimming cost V 2 bases and J 4 bases, with 12 bases left between them. CDR3 length: 15 residues.

This clonotype occurred many times. CDR3 sequence: CATSDPRRGPTDTQYF. The CDR3 region has the DNA TGTGCCACCAGTGACCCCAGGCGGGGCCCCACAGATACGCAGTATTTT. This chain connects TRBV24-1 to TRBJ2-3; tentative D call: TRBD2 (6 bases). The germline V gene has CDR1 KGHDR and CDR2 SFDVKD. V lost 4 bases to trimming and J lost 2 bases, with 15 bases between them. CDR3 length: 16 residues.

This clonotype occurred many times. The V and J genes are TRBV27 and TRBJ2-7; 13 bases are shared with TRBD2. Germline assignment: CDR1 MNHEY and CDR2 SMNVEV (reference sequence). V lost 3 bases and J lost 2; bases outside the gene matches: 4. The CDR3 consists of 16 residues. This CDR3 is CASSLLTSGGTYEQYF. The CDR3 DNA reads TGTGCCAGCAGTTTGTTGACTAGCGGGGGGACCTACGAGCAGTACTTC.

This clonotype appeared many times. The CDR3 reads CASSLPTTNTGELFF. The CDR3, as DNA: TGCGCCAGCAGCTTGCCGACGACGAACACCGGGGAGCTGTTTTTT. The rearrangement uses TRBV5-1 and TRBJ2-2, with D unclear. This CDR3 has 15 amino acids. V was shortened by 1 base and J by 0 bases, with 7 bases between the two germline ends. CDR1 and CDR2 from the germline V gene are SGHRS and YFSETQ.

This clonotype showed up many times. This chain links TRBV2 with TRBJ2-6; D is uncertain. CDR1 is SNHLY, CDR2 FYNNEI, per germline. CDR3 length equals 15 residues. V was cut by 5 bases and J by 1 base, with 9 bases left in between. The CDR3 sequence: CASSRYSSGANVLTF. The CDR3 DNA follows: TGTGCCAGCAGTAGATACAGTTCTGGGGCCAACGTCCTGACTTTC.

The chain employs TRBV28 and TRBJ1-5; D might be TRBD1 (5 bases). This CDR3 spans 15 amino acids. V was clipped by 3 bases and J by 2 bases, with 11 bases between them. The germline CDR1 and CDR2 sequences are MDHEN and SYDVKM. This CDR3 is CASSFWGEGNQPQHF. Here the CDR3 DNA reads TGTGCCAGCAGTTTTTGGGGGGAAGGCAATCAGCCCCAGCATTTT.

On this clonotype: The DNA is left out, because the CDR3 cannot be placed on it with certainty; the CDR3 is given as TCRdb lists it. This rearrangement joins TRBV30 to TRBJ2-2; the D call in the table, TRBD1, was not verified against the DNA. Ends included, the CDR3 has 14 residues. Germline values: CDR1 GTSNPN, CDR2 SVGIG (reference sequence). CDR3: CAWTVGPGTGELFF.

Only one count was recorded for this clonotype. The CDR3 sequence is CASSLEPGRGSTDTQYF. The CDR3 DNA is TGCGCCAGCAGCTTGGAGCCAGGCAGGGGATCAACAGATACGCAGTATTTT. This chain uses TRBV5-1 with TRBJ2-3, with D perhaps matching TRBD1 (6 bases). Looked up from germline, CDR1 is SGHRS and CDR2 is YFSETQ. The V end lost 0 bases, the J end lost 3 bases, and 17 bases lay between the germline ends. The CDR3 has 17 amino acids.

The CDR3 loop reads CASSLLAGVVNEQFF. The CDR3 DNA sequence: TGTGCCAGCAGCTTGCTAGCGGGAGTTGTAAATGAGCAGTTCTTC. The rearrangement uses TRBV7-2 and TRBJ2-1; 10 bases are a match to TRBD2. The CDR3 has 15 amino acids. In germline, CDR1 is SGHTA, CDR2 FQGNSA. V dropped 3 bases and J dropped 7; count of bases not matched to a gene: 6.

The V and J genes are TRBV6-5 and TRBJ2-5, with TRBD2 matching 8 bases. Germline V lookup: CDR1 MNHEY, CDR2 SVGAGI. The CDR3 is 17 residues long. J lost 4 bases, V lost 0 bases, and 10 bases had no gene match. CDR3 region: CASSYSRLASYRETQYF. The CDR3 DNA is TGTGCCAGCAGTTACTCGCGACTAGCGTCATACCGAGAGACCCAGTACTTC.

This clonotype was observed many times. The chain employs TRBV28 and TRBJ2-7; 10 bases align to TRBD1. Trimming removed 8 bases from V and 2 bases from J; junction bases left unmatched: 6. Germline CDR1 reads MDHEN; CDR2 reads SYDVKM. The CDR3 runs 14 residues. CDR3 region: CASLGQGFTYEQYF. Written as DNA, the CDR3 is TGTGCCAGCTTGGGACAGGGGTTTACCTACGAGCAGTACTTC.

This clonotype appeared many times. One end of the junction is discordant with germline, which a read error may explain. The CDR3 is CASSLGVTEAFF. The CDR3 nucleotides are TGTGCCAGCAGCCTCGGAGTGACTGAAGCTTTCTTT. This rearrangement joins TRBV5-1 to TRBJ1-1; D is uncertain. The CDR3 length is 12 residues. CDR1 and CDR2 (germline): SGHRS, YFSETQ.

This clonotype was found many times. V usage is TRBV29-1 and J usage is TRBJ2-7; weak D call: TRBD2 (5 bases). Trimming removed 6 bases at V and 6 bases at J, with 24 bases between. Germline V gene lookup returns CDR1 SQVTM and CDR2 ANQGSEA. CDR3 length equals 15 residues. The CDR3: CSVGRGPALPPEQYF. In DNA, the CDR3 is TGCAGCGTCGGAAGAGGGCCCGCATTGCCGCCCGAGCAGTACTTC.

The rearrangement uses TRBV20-1 and TRBJ2-7; the D is unclear. Germline V gene data show CDR1 as DFQATT and CDR2 as SNEGSKA (reference sequence). This CDR3 contains 11 residues. The germline V and J ends were trimmed by 0 bases and 7 bases, with 7 bases remaining between them. The CDR3 sequence: CSARDKWEQYF. The CDR3 DNA reads as TGCAGTGCTAGAGATAAGTGGGAGCAGTACTTC.

The chain uses TRBV6-5 and TRBJ1-4, with D unclear. The CDR3 has 14 amino acids. The germline V gene encodes CDR1 MNHEY and CDR2 SVGAGI. V lost 2 bases, J lost 8 bases, and 12 bases lay in between. CDR3 loop: CASSYGLGGEKLFF. In DNA form, the CDR3 reads TGTGCCAGCAGTTACGGTTTAGGAGGGGAAAAACTGTTTTTT.

This clonotype has just a few counts. The chain carries TRBV28 and TRBJ2-1; D possibly uses TRBD1 or TRBD2 (5 bases each). Germline lookup yields CDR1 MDHEN and CDR2 SYDVKM. The CDR3 runs 15 residues. The V end was cut by 3 bases, the J end by 7 bases, with 16 bases between. The CDR3 region is CASSFEGINANEQFF. The DNA of the CDR3 is TGTGCCAGCAGTTTCGAGGGGATAAACGCGAATGAGCAGTTCTTC. Complete variable domain (other parts from reference TRBV28 and TRBJ2-1): DVKVTQSSRYLVKRTGEKVFLECVQDMDHENMFWYRQDPGLGLRLIYFSYDVKMKEKGDIPEGYSVSREKKERFSLILESASTNQTSMYLCASSFEGINANEQFFGPGTRLTVL.

This clonotype was counted ten times or more. CDR3 DNA: TGTGCCAGCAGCCCCCGGACGACGAACACCGGGGAGCTGTTTTTT. Translating gives CASSPRTTNTGELFF. This sequence joins TRBV3-1 and TRBJ2-2, with D unclear. Germline V gives CDR1 LGHDT, CDR2 YNNKEL (reference sequence). Trimming shortened V by 4 bases and J by 0 bases, and 9 bases separated the two germline ends. This CDR3 has 15 amino acids. Full variable domain (missing parts from reference TRBV3-1 and TRBJ2-2): DTAVSQTPKYLVTQMGNDKSIKCEQNLGHDTMYWYKQDSKKFLKIMFSYNNKELIINETVPNRFSPKSPDKAHLNLHINSLELGDSAVYFCASSPRTTNTGELFFGEGSRLTVL.

This clonotype was detected many times. The chain links TRBV7-9 to TRBJ2-7; no definite D call. Germline loops: CDR1 SEHNR, CDR2 FQNEAQ (reference sequence). This CDR3 comprises 12 residues. Between the trimmed V and J ends, which lost 5 bases and 6 bases, there was a span of 11 bases. CDR3 amino acids: CASSQELGEQYF. In nucleotides, the CDR3 is TGTGCCAGCAGCCAAGAGCTGGGCGAGCAGTACTTC.

This clonotype came up many times. The chain has TRBV20-1 and TRBJ2-5; TRBD1 matches 7 bases. CDR3 length: 15 amino acids. CDR1 and CDR2 from the germline V gene are DFQATT and SNEGSKA (reference sequence). Germline trimming cut 0 bases from V and 4 bases from J; bases unmatched to any gene: 8. The DNA of the CDR3 is TGCAGTGCTAGAGATACCAGGGGGTCCACAGAGACCCAGTACTTC. Its protein product is CSARDTRGSTETQYF.

This clonotype was counted at least ten times. The chain carries TRBV2 and TRBJ1-6, with D perhaps TRBD1 (6 bases). Trimming shortened V by 5 bases and J by 10 bases, and 18 bases separated the two germline ends. Germline lookup yields CDR1 SNHLY and CDR2 FYNNEI. This CDR3 has 15 amino acids. CDR3 bases: TGTGCCAGCAGTACCTTGACAGGCGCGAACTCACCCCTCCACTTT. It codes for CASSTLTGANSPLHF.

This clonotype was found a few times. This sequence joins TRBV4-1 and TRBJ1-4; the D is unclear. This CDR3 spans 15 amino acids. Per germline, CDR1 MGHRA and CDR2 YSYEKL. Between the trimmed V and J ends, which lost 1 base and 4 bases, there was a span of 10 bases. The CDR3 loop reads CASSQVGGDNEKLFF. The CDR3 DNA sequence: TGCGCCAGCAGCCAAGTCGGAGGAGATAATGAAAAACTGTTTTTT.

The gene calls are TRBV5-1 and TRBJ2-6; D gene uncertain. The CDR3 runs to 14 residues. Looked up from germline, CDR1 is SGHRS and CDR2 is YFSETQ. The ends were cut back, 0 bases at V and 2 bases at J, with 3 bases in the middle. CDR3: CASSLDPGANVLTF. CDR3 DNA sequence: TGCGCCAGCAGCTTGGATCCTGGGGCCAACGTCCTGACTTTC. Full variable domain (remainder filled in from reference TRBV5-1 and TRBJ2-6): KAGVTQTPRYLIKTRGQQVTLSCSPISGHRSVSWYQQTPGQGLQFLFEYFSETQRNKGNFPGRFSGRQFSNSRSEMNVSTLELGDSALYLCASSLDPGANVLTFGAGSRLTVL.

Many counts were recorded for this clonotype. The chain joins TRBV2 to TRBJ2-5; D possibly corresponds to TRBD1 (6 bases). This CDR3 has 16 residues. Trimming stripped 4 bases from V and 2 bases from J, with 17 bases between. Germline V lookup: CDR1 SNHLY, CDR2 FYNNEI. For the CDR3, the DNA is TGTGCCAGCAGTGCCGGGCAGGGGCACTCACAAGAGACCCAGTACTTC. It yields the protein CASSAGQGHSQETQYF.

The V gene is TRBV5-1, the J gene TRBJ2-7; D tentatively reads TRBD1 or TRBD2 (5 bases each). CDR1 SGHRS and CDR2 YFSETQ come from the germline V gene. This CDR3 has 15 amino acids. V was pared by 4 bases and J by 7 bases, with 21 bases between. CDR3 protein: CASSPTGTGPGEQYF. The CDR3, as DNA: TGCGCCAGCAGCCCGACCGGGACCGGGCCGGGGGAGCAGTACTTC.

This clonotype occurred many times. This sequence joins TRBV28 and TRBJ2-3; D call uncertain. Germline CDR1 and CDR2: MDHEN and SYDVKM. V was shortened by 7 bases and J by 2 bases, with 10 bases between the two germline ends. This CDR3 region has 13 residues. This CDR3 reads CASTMTPTDTQYF. DNA of the CDR3: TGTGCCAGCACCATGACCCCCACAGATACGCAGTATTTT.

This clonotype was seen repeatedly, ten times or more. The chain joins TRBV7-9 to TRBJ2-1; 13 nucleotides match TRBD2. V shed 4 bases and J 0 bases; nucleotides not matched to a gene: 3. Germline CDR1 and CDR2: SEHNR and FQNEAQ (reference sequence). The CDR3 consists of 17 residues. The CDR3 region is CASSSRTSGSSYNEQFF. The CDR3 DNA follows: TGTGCCAGCAGCTCAAGGACTAGCGGGAGCTCCTACAATGAGCAGTTCTTC.

This clonotype has a count of ten or more. V is TRBV11-2 and J is TRBJ2-2; 8 bases are shared with TRBD1. V lost 2 bases and J lost 4; bases outside the gene matches: 6. This CDR3 region has 16 residues. Germline-derived CDR1 and CDR2 are SGHAT and FQNNGV. The CDR3, as DNA: TGTGCCAGCAGCTTATTGGAGACAGGGGTCACCGGGGAGCTGTTTTTT. Amino acid sequence: CASSLLETGVTGELFF.